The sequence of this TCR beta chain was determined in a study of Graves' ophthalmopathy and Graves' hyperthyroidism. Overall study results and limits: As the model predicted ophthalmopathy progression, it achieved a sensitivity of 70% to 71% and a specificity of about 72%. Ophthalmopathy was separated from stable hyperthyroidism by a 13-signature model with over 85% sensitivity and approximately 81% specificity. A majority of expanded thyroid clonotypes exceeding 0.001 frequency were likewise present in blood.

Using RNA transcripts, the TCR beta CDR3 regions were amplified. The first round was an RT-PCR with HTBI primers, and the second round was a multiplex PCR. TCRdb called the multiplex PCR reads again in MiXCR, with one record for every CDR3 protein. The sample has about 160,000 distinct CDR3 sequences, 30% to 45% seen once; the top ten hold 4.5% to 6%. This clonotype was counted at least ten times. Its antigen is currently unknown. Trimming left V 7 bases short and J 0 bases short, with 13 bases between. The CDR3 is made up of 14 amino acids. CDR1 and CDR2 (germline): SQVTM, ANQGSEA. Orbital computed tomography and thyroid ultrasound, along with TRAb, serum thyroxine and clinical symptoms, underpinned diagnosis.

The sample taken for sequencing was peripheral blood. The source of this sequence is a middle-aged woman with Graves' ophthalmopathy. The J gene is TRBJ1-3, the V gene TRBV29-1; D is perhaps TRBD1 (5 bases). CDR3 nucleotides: TGCAGCGGGTGGGGGGGAAGCTCTGGAAACACCATATATTTT. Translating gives CSGWGGSSGNTIYF.